The clone carrying this T cell receptor (beta chain) was detected once. Its antigen is as yet unknown. Libraries were prepared by immunoSEQ multiplex PCR; TCRdb keeps only in-frame clonotypes and omits some of them. The data contain 20,000 to 25,000 clones, 65% to 85% of them singletons. The sample originates from a study of T cells in localized non-small cell lung cancer. Findings of the study overall: Without multi-region sequencing, intratumor heterogeneity could not be excluded. Tumor trailed uninvolved adjacent lung in T cell clonality, which peaked there. Detection in adjacent lung was observed for a median around 59 of the top 100 tumor clones.

Germline V CDR1 and CDR2: GTSNPN, SVGIG (reference sequence). After removal of 3 bases from V and 5 bases from J, the junction contained 9 bases not matched to a gene. This CDR3 has 14 amino acids. The specimen was PBMCs, collected before any cancer treatment. The rearrangement uses TRBV30 and TRBJ2-5, with 7 bases fitting TRBD1. The receptor was isolated from a man aged 35 to 69 with stage II lung adenocarcinoma. The CDR3 bases are TGTGCCTGGAGCGTCACAGGGGTGAGGGAGACCCAGTACTTC. This translates into CAWSVTGVRETQYF.